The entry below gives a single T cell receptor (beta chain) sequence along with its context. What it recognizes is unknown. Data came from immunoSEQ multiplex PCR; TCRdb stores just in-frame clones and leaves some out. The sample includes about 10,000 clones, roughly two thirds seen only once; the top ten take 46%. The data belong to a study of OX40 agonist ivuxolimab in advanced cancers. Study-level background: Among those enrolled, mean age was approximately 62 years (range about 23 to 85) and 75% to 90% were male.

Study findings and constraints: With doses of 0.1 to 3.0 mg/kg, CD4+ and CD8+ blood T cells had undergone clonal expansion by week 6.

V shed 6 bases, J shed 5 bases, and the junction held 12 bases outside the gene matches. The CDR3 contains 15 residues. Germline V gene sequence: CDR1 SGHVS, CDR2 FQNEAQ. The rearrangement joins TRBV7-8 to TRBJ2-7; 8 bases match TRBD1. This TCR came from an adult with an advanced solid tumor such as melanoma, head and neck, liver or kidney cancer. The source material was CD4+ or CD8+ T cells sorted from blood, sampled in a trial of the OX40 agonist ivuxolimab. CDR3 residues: CASRPLGGTGDEQYF. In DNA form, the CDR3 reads TGTGCCAGCAGACCTCTAGGGGGGACAGGCGACGAGCAGTACTTC. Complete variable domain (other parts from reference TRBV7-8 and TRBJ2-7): GAGVSQSPRYKVAKRGQDVALRCDPISGHVSLFWYQQALGQGPEFLTYFQNEAQLDKSGLPSDRFFAERPEGSVSTLKIQRTQQEDSAVYLCASRPLGGTGDEQYFGPGTRLTVT.